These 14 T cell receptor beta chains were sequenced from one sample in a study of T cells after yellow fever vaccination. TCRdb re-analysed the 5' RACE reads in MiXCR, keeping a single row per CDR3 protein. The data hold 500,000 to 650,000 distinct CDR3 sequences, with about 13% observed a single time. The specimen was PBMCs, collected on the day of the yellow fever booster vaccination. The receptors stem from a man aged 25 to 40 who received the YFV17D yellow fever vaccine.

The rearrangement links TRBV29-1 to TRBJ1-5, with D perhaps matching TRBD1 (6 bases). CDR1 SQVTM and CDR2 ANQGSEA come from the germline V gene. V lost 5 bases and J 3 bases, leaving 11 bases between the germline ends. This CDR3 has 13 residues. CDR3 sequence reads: CSVRDNYNQPQHF. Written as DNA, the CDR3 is TGCAGCGTTCGGGACAACTACAATCAGCCCCAGCATTTT.

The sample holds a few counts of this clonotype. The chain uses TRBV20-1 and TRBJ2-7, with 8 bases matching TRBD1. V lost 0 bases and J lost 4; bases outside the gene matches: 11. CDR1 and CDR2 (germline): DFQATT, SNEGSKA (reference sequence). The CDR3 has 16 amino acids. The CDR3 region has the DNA TGCAGTGCTAGAGATGATTTTAGGGGACAGGCGTACGAGCAGTACTTC. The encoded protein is CSARDDFRGQAYEQYF.

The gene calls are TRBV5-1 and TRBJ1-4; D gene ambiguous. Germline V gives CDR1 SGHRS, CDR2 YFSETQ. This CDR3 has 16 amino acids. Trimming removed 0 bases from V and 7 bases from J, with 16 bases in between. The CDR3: CASSLAPSSGTEKLFF. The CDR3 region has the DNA TGCGCCAGCAGCTTGGCCCCGTCATCAGGTACTGAAAAACTGTTTTTT. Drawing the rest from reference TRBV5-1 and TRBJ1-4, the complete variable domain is KAGVTQTPRYLIKTRGQQVTLSCSPISGHRSVSWYQQTPGQGLQFLFEYFSETQRNKGNFPGRFSGRQFSNSRSEMNVSTLELGDSALYLCASSLAPSSGTEKLFFGSGTQLSVL.

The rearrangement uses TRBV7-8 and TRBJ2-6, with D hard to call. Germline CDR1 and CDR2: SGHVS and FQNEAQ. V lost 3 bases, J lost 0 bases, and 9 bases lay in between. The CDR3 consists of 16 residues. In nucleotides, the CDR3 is TGTGCCAGCAGCTTTGGTATCATCTCTGGGGCCAACGTCCTGACTTTC. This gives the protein CASSFGIISGANVLTF.

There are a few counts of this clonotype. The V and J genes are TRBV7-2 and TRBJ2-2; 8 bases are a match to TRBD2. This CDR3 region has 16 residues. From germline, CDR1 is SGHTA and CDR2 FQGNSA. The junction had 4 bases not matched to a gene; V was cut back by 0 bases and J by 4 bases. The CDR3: CASSLAQSGGTGELFF. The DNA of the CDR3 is TGTGCCAGCAGCTTAGCGCAGAGCGGGGGCACCGGGGAGCTGTTTTTT.

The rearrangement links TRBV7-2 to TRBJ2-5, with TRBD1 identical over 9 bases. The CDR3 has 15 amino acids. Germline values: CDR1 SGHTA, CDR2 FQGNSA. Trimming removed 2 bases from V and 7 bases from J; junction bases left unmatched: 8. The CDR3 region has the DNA TGTGCCAGCAGCTTACCCGGGACAGGGCCAGGGACCCAGTACTTC. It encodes CASSLPGTGPGTQYF.

CDR3 DNA sequence: TGCGCCAGCAGCCAAGAGTACAGGGGGCGGGATGAGCAGTTCTTC. Its protein is CASSQEYRGRDEQFF. J is TRBJ2-1 and V is TRBV4-3, with 9 positions matching TRBD1. The trim removed 0 bases at V and 8 bases at J, leaving 5 bases unmatched. Germline CDR1 reads LGHNA; CDR2 reads YSLEER. The CDR3 runs to 15 residues.

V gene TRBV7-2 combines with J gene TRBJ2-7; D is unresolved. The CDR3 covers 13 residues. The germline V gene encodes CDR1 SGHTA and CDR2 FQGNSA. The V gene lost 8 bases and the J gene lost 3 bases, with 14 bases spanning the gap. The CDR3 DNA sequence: TGTGCCAGCGGAGCCACTACAATCTACGAGCAGTACTTC. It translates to CASGATTIYEQYF.

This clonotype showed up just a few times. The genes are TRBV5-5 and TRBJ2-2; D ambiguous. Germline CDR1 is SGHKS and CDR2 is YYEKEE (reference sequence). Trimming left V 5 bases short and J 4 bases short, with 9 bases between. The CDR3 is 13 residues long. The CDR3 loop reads CASRSQSTGELFF. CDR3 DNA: TGTGCCAGCAGGTCACAAAGCACCGGGGAGCTGTTTTTT.

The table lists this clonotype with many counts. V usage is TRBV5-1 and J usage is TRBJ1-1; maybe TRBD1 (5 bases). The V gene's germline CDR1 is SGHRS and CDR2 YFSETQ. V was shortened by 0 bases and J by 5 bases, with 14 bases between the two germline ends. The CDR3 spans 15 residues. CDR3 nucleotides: TGCGCCAGCAGCTTGGTCGTAGCGGGGGGGACTGAAGCTTTCTTT. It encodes CASSLVVAGGTEAFF.

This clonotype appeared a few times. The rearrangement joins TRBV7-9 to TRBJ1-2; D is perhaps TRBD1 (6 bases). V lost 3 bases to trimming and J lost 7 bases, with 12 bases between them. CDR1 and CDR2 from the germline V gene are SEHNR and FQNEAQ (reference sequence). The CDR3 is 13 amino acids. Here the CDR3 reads CASSFARGPGYTF. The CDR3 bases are TGTGCCAGCAGCTTCGCCAGGGGCCCTGGCTACACCTTC.

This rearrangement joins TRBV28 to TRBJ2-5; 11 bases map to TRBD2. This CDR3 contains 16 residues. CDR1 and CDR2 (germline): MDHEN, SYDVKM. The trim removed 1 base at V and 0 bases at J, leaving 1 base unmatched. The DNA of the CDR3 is TGTGCCAGCAGTTTATTGGGACTAGCGGACCAAGAGACCCAGTACTTC. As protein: CASSLLGLADQETQYF.

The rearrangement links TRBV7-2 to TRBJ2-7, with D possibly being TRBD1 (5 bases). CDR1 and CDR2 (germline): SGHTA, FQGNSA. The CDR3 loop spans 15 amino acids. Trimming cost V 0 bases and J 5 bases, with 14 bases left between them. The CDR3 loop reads CASSLAQSGNHEQYF. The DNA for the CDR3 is TGTGCCAGCAGCTTAGCGCAGTCAGGGAACCACGAGCAGTACTTC. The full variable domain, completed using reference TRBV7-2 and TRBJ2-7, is GAGVSQSPSNKVTEKGKDVELRCDPISGHTALYWYRQSLGQGLEFLIYFQGNSAPDKSGLPSDRFSAERTGGSVSTLTIQRTQQEDSAVYLCASSLAQSGNHEQYFGPGTRLTVT.

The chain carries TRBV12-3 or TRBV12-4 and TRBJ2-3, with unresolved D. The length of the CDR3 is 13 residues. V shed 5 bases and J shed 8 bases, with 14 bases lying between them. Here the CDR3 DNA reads TGTGCCAGCAGTAAGGCCGGGCATGGTACGCAGTATTTT. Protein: CASSKAGHGTQYF.